The next 32 T cell receptor beta chains were all read from a single sample in a study of a mutant IDH1 vaccine in newly diagnosed glioma. Method: immunoSEQ multiplex PCR; TCRdb's copy keeps in-frame clones and lacks some. The data contain about 24,000 clones, roughly 80% of them singletons. Time point in this sample: week 47, end of study. Topical imiquimod accompanied each vaccine dose, which consisted of 300 ug of mutant IDH1 20-mer peptide. No antigen has been assigned to these receptors. The sample consisted of PBMCs, taken from a glioma patient whose treatment included an IDH1 peptide vaccine. The receptors derive from a man between 40 and 49 years old with glioma. Some clones in this sample may be carry-over from other donors' samples.

The chain is built from TRBV20-1 and TRBJ2-1; D call uncertain. This CDR3 spans 11 amino acids. V was cut by 6 bases and J by 11 bases, with 14 bases left in between. CDR1 and CDR2 from the germline V gene are DFQATT and SNEGSKA (reference sequence). The CDR3 DNA sequence: TGCAGTGCACCCCTCCAGGTTAAGCAGTTCTTC. Translated, it gives CSAPLQVKQFF.

The chain links TRBV5-6 to TRBJ2-2, with 10 positions matching TRBD1. Germline values: CDR1 SGHDT, CDR2 YYEEEE. The CDR3 has 16 residues. The V segment lost 4 bases and the J segment 3 bases; nucleotides outside the gene matches: 6. CDR3 loop: CASSREDRGYTGELFF. The CDR3 DNA reads TGTGCCAGCAGCCGGGAGGACAGGGGGTACACCGGGGAGCTGTTTTTT.

The CDR3: CASSAPEKVNTEAFF. In DNA form, the CDR3 reads TGTGCCAGCAGTGCCCCAGAGAAAGTGAACACTGAAGCTTTCTTT. The chain joins TRBV6-6 to TRBJ1-1; no clear D gene. CDR3 length: 15 amino acids. Trimming left V 5 bases short and J 0 bases short, with 13 bases between. Germline lookup yields CDR1 MNHNY and CDR2 SVGAGI (reference sequence).

V and J are TRBV5-4 and TRBJ1-1; TRBD1 matches at 8 bases. Germline lookup yields CDR1 SGHNT and CDR2 YYREEE (reference sequence). The CDR3 totals 17 residues. V lost 4 bases to trimming and J lost 3 bases; unmatched junction nucleotides: 14. This chain's CDR3 is CASSHPQGAEEDTEAFF. In DNA form, the CDR3 reads TGTGCCAGCAGCCACCCCCAGGGGGCGGAGGAGGACACTGAAGCTTTCTTT.

The chain recombines TRBV9 with TRBJ2-1; a possible D gene is TRBD2 (7 bases). V lost 4 bases and J 5 bases, leaving 22 bases between the germline ends. Germline V gene sequence: CDR1 SGDLS, CDR2 YYNGEE. This CDR3 has 17 amino acids. The CDR3 DNA follows: TGTGCCAGCAGCCCGAGGGGGGGGGCCCAACTAAACAATGAGCAGTTCTTC. Amino acids: CASSPRGGAQLNNEQFF.

Of note for this clone: Mismatch with germline at one junction end may stem from a read error. V is TRBV5-4 and J is TRBJ1-2, with TRBD1 matching over 10 bases. This CDR3 comprises 12 residues. CDR1 is SGHNT and CDR2 is YYREEE in the germline V gene (reference sequence). The CDR3 region is CASSSLGQGGSF. The CDR3 DNA is TGTGCCAGCAGCTCCCTCGGACAGGGGGGTTCCTTC.

The chain joins TRBV7-2 to TRBJ2-7; 9 bases are a match to TRBD2. CDR3 length equals 17 residues. Looked up from germline, CDR1 is SGHTA and CDR2 is FQGNSA. Trimming at V came to 4 bases and at J to 4 bases, leaving 14 bases not matched to a gene. The CDR3 spells CASSYLSGTSLAYEQYF. The CDR3 nucleotides are TGTGCCAGCAGCTACCTTTCGGGGACTAGCCTTGCTTACGAGCAGTACTTC.

The chain is built from TRBV5-5 and TRBJ1-4; 10 positions match TRBD1. CDR1 and CDR2 (germline): SGHKS, YYEKEE (reference sequence). There are 18 residues in the CDR3. The V segment lost 7 bases and the J segment 0 bases; nucleotides outside the gene matches: 12. The CDR3 spells CASGRTGGFYATNEKLFF. CDR3 sequence (DNA): TGTGCCAGCGGACGGACAGGGGGATTTTATGCAACTAATGAAAAACTGTTTTTT.

The chain carries TRBV23-1 and TRBJ1-6; D remains ambiguous. TRBV23-1 is known as an ORF, though its function is uncertain. V lost 3 bases and J lost 12, with 24 bases in between. The CDR3 totals 17 residues. CDR3: CASSQLDLTIGGRPLHF. The CDR3 nucleotides read TGCGCCAGCAGTCAGCTCGATCTTACGATAGGAGGGAGACCCCTCCACTTT.

This clone has a handful of counts. V and J are TRBV30 and TRBJ2-2; D is unresolved. The germline V gene has CDR1 GTSNPN and CDR2 SVGIG (reference sequence). This CDR3 has 17 amino acids. The V end was cut by 4 bases, the J end by 1 base, with 19 bases between. The CDR3 loop is CAWKWRSRQKNTGELFF. DNA for the CDR3: TGTGCCTGGAAGTGGCGGAGCAGGCAAAAGAACACCGGGGAGCTGTTTTTT.

The chain employs TRBV5-4 and TRBJ1-4; 8 bases are a match to TRBD1. Germline CDR1 SGHNT, CDR2 YYREEE (reference sequence). V lost 0 bases, J lost 7 bases, and 5 bases stayed unmatched. The CDR3 sequence is 15 residues long. The CDR3 here is CASSLARGRSEKLFF. CDR3 nucleotides: TGTGCCAGCAGCTTGGCCAGGGGGCGGAGTGAAAAACTGTTTTTT. The variable domain in full, completed from reference TRBV5-4 and TRBJ1-4, reads ETGVTQSPTHLIKTRGQQVTLRCSSQSGHNTVSWYQQALGQGPQFIFQYYREEENGRGNFPPRFSGLQFPNYSSELNVNALELDDSALYLCASSLARGRSEKLFFGSGTQLSVL.

Only a few counts were recorded for this clone. This chain connects TRBV5-6 to TRBJ1-2, with 10 bases matching TRBD1. Looked up from germline, CDR1 is SGHDT and CDR2 is YYEEEE. The CDR3 is 14 residues long. V lost 4 bases, J lost 7 bases, and 7 bases stayed unmatched. The CDR3 spells CASSPTGGASGYTF. Written as DNA, the CDR3 is TGTGCCAGCAGCCCGACAGGGGGCGCGAGTGGCTACACCTTC.

The chain joins TRBV5-1 to TRBJ1-6, with D perhaps TRBD1 (5 bases). V shed 4 bases and J shed 7 bases, with 12 bases lying between them. This CDR3 is built from 14 residues. Germline CDR1 reads SGHRS; CDR2 reads YFSETQ. The CDR3 bases are TGCGCCAGCAGCACAGACAGCATGAATTCACCCCTCCACTTT. Translated, it gives CASSTDSMNSPLHF.

This clone was counted between two and nine times. J is TRBJ2-4 and V is TRBV7-2, with D perhaps being TRBD1 or TRBD2 (7 bases each). The CDR3 has 16 amino acids. Looked up from germline, CDR1 is SGHTA and CDR2 is FQGNSA. With 2 bases removed from V and 0 bases from J, the gap between germline ends came to 11 bases. CDR3 in amino acids: CASSLSGTVAKNIQYF. The CDR3, as DNA: TGTGCCAGCAGCTTAAGCGGGACAGTAGCCAAAAACATTCAGTACTTC.

In its sample, this clone was seen once. The chain has TRBV27 and TRBJ2-3; 11 bases line up with TRBD1. V trimming: 6 bases; J trimming: 2 bases; junction bases outside the gene matches: 10. Germline CDR1 reads MNHEY; CDR2 reads SMNVEV (reference sequence). CDR3 length: 17 amino acids. CDR3 in amino acids: CASRLLGTGGLTDTQYF. CDR3 DNA sequence: TGTGCCAGCAGACTTCTCGGGACAGGGGGACTCACAGATACGCAGTATTTT.

This rearrangement joins TRBV12-5 to TRBJ2-7; tentative D call: TRBD1 (6 bases). CDR3 length: 14 amino acids. From germline, CDR1 is LGHNT and CDR2 FRNRAP. V gave up 4 bases and J gave up 2 bases, with 12 bases separating them. The CDR3 DNA reads TGTGCTAGTGGTTCCCGGACAGCCCCCTACGAGCAGTACTTC. Encoded protein: CASGSRTAPYEQYF.

CDR3 in amino acids: CASSLSLAGGTDTQYF. CDR3 sequence (DNA): TGCGCCAGCAGCCTATCTTTAGCGGGGGGGACGGATACGCAGTATTTT. The genes are TRBV5-1 and TRBJ2-3; TRBD2 matches 11 bases. The germline V gene has CDR1 SGHRS and CDR2 YFSETQ. This CDR3 contains 16 residues. V was clipped by 4 bases and J by 6 bases; unmatched bases: 10. The full variable domain, completed using reference TRBV5-1 and TRBJ2-3, is KAGVTQTPRYLIKTRGQQVTLSCSPISGHRSVSWYQQTPGQGLQFLFEYFSETQRNKGNFPGRFSGRQFSNSRSEMNVSTLELGDSALYLCASSLSLAGGTDTQYFGPGTRLTVL.

The chain recombines TRBV30 with TRBJ2-3; D remains unclear. CDR3 length equals 17 residues. The V gene lost 4 bases and the J gene lost 0 bases, with 20 bases spanning the gap. From germline, CDR1 is GTSNPN and CDR2 SVGIG (reference sequence). DNA of the CDR3: TGTGCCTGGACCCATCCCTGGGGAACCCTAAGCACAGATACGCAGTATTTT. It encodes CAWTHPWGTLSTDTQYF.

The chain employs TRBV6-6 and TRBJ1-1; no firm D call. CDR1 and CDR2 (germline): MNHNY, SVGAGI (reference sequence). Trimming took off 8 bases at V and 5 bases at J, with 3 bases between the two ends. The CDR3 contains 9 residues. CDR3 nucleotides: TGTGCCAGCCAGACTGAAGCTTTCTTT. Protein product: CASQTEAFF.

Worth noting for this clone: Relative to the germline gene, one junction end is altered; a read error may explain this. V is TRBV30 and J is TRBJ1-4, with 7 bases matching TRBD1. The germline V gene has CDR1 GTSNPN and CDR2 SVGIG (reference sequence). The CDR3 length is 13 residues. The CDR3 protein is CARRGQRNEKLFF. In DNA, the CDR3 is TGTGCCAGGAGGGGGCAGAGGAATGAAAAACTGTTTTTT.

This chain joins TRBV4-1 and TRBJ2-2; D gene unclear. Germline-derived CDR1 and CDR2 are MGHRA and YSYEKL. V lost 2 bases, J lost 7 bases, and 2 bases lay in between. The CDR3 runs to 11 residues. The CDR3 DNA reads as TGCGCCAGCAGCCAATTCGGGGAGCTGTTTTTT. It specifies CASSQFGELFF.

This clone was seen more than once but under ten times. This sequence joins TRBV30 and TRBJ1-5; D is ambiguous. The V gene lost 1 base and the J gene lost 5 bases, with 6 bases spanning the gap. This CDR3 is built from 12 residues. Per the germline V gene, CDR1 is GTSNPN and CDR2 is SVGIG (reference sequence). CDR3 nucleotides: TGTGCCTGGAGTGGAACAGATCAGCCCCAGCATTTT. Translated: CAWSGTDQPQHF.

This clone came up a few times. The chain joins TRBV25-1 to TRBJ1-1; D gene uncertain. V shed 4 bases and J shed 11 bases, with 14 bases lying between them. CDR1 is MGHDK and CDR2 is SYGVNS in the germline V gene. This CDR3 contains 12 residues. CDR3 DNA sequence: TGTGCCAGCAGTGGTGGTGGAGGGAAGGCTTTCTTT. As protein: CASSGGGGKAFF.

This rearrangement joins TRBV5-5 to TRBJ1-4; tentative D call: TRBD1 (6 bases). Germline CDR1 reads SGHKS; CDR2 reads YYEKEE (reference sequence). The CDR3 is 14 amino acids. V shed 4 bases and J shed 8 bases, with 15 bases lying between them. The CDR3 region is CASSVDLGGEKLFF. The CDR3 DNA reads as TGTGCCAGCAGCGTTGATTTGGGGGGCGAAAAACTGTTTTTT.

This clone was recorded once. This rearrangement joins TRBV15 to TRBJ2-6; D unclear. The CDR3 runs to 16 residues. V was trimmed by 3 bases and J by 0 bases, leaving 9 bases between them. Germline CDR1 is LNHNV and CDR2 is YYDKDF (reference sequence). The CDR3 protein is CATSREVGSGANVLTF. CDR3 in DNA: TGTGCCACCAGCAGGGAAGTAGGCTCTGGGGCCAACGTCCTGACTTTC. The complete variable domain, with remaining parts taken from reference TRBV15 and TRBJ2-6, reads DAMVIQNPRYQVTQFGKPVTLSCSQTLNHNVMYWYQQKSSQAPKLLFHYYDKDFNNEADTPDNFQSRRPNTSFCFLDIRSPGLGDTAMYLCATSREVGSGANVLTFGAGSRLTVL.

This clone was seen only once. The rearrangement links TRBV21-1 to TRBJ2-7; the DNA was not compared with TRBD1, the D call given in the table. TRBV21-1 is a documented pseudogene. This CDR3 region has 14 residues. DNA for the CDR3: TGTGCCAGCAGCAAGGCATTTACCTCCTACGAGCAGTACTTC. Its translation: CASSKAFTSYEQYF.

The V and J genes are TRBV2 and TRBJ1-6, with a tentative D call TRBD1 (6 bases). The ends were cut back, 6 bases at V and 9 bases at J, with 12 bases in the middle. The germline CDR1 and CDR2 sequences are SNHLY and FYNNEI. The CDR3 runs to 13 residues. CDR3 coding DNA: TGTGCCAGCAGCAACAGGGATCCTTCACCCCTCCACTTT. Its translation is CASSNRDPSPLHF.

The rearrangement uses TRBV4-1 and TRBJ1-1; unclear D gene. Germline values: CDR1 MGHRA, CDR2 YSYEKL. This CDR3 is built from 16 residues. The V gene lost 5 bases and the J gene lost 7 bases, with 23 bases spanning the gap. The CDR3 DNA reads as TGCGCCAGCAGCGGGCTGGGGTACTTAACGAGGGATGAAGCTTTCTTT. This translates into CASSGLGYLTRDEAFF.

The chain recombines TRBV5-1 with TRBJ2-3, with D possibly being TRBD1 (7 bases). Germline CDR1 reads SGHRS; CDR2 reads YFSETQ. The CDR3 contains 15 residues. V lost 4 bases and J 6 bases, leaving 18 bases between the germline ends. CDR3 nucleotides: TGCGCCAGCAGCCTTGCCAGGGGGGTGTGGGATACGCAGTATTTT. Encoded protein: CASSLARGVWDTQYF.

This clone occurred a few times. The chain uses TRBV2 and TRBJ1-5; TRBD1 aligns across 8 bases. The junction had 4 bases not matched to a gene; V was cut back by 4 bases and J by 5 bases. The CDR3 totals 14 residues. Looked up from germline, CDR1 is SNHLY and CDR2 is FYNNEI. The CDR3 region has the DNA TGTGCCAGCAGTGGACAGGGGTCGTATCAGCCCCAGCATTTT. Encoded protein: CASSGQGSYQPQHF.

This clone appeared a few times. V gene TRBV30 combines with J gene TRBJ1-1; D gene ambiguous. The CDR3 spans 13 residues. Trimming removed 0 bases at V and 3 bases at J, with 8 bases between. In germline, CDR1 is GTSNPN, CDR2 SVGIG (reference sequence). CDR3 sequence: CAWSVGLYTEAFF. The CDR3 DNA sequence: TGTGCCTGGAGTGTAGGCCTTTACACTGAAGCTTTCTTT.

This sequence joins TRBV21-1 and TRBJ1-1. TRBV21-1 is a documented pseudogene. This CDR3 is built from 12 residues. CDR3 residues: CAPREINTEAFF. The DNA of the CDR3 is TGTGCCCCGCGGGAAATTAACACTGAAGCTTTCTTT.